The sequence of this T cell receptor (beta chain) was determined in a study of T cells in Graves' hyperthyroidism and ophthalmopathy. Patients aged 18 to 65 had newly diagnosed hyperthyroidism that had lasted under 2 months. The CDR3 has 15 amino acids. Per germline, CDR1 ENHRY and CDR2 SYGVKD. J lost 5 bases, V lost 7 bases, and 8 bases had no gene match. This clonotype was picked up many times. Amplified regions were TCR beta CDR3 sequences from RNA transcripts. The HTBI primer set was used in a first-round RT-PCR of the TCR CDR3. TCRdb reanalysed the multiplex PCR reads using MiXCR and keeps one entry per CDR3 protein. The data contain 300,000 to 400,000 distinct CDR3 sequences, around 20% of them singletons.

The rearrangement joins TRBV10-3 to TRBJ2-2; 9 bases line up with TRBD2. The sequence derives from a woman aged 50 to 60 with Graves' hyperthyroidism. The sample taken for sequencing was blood. CDR3 loop: CAITPGLAGTGELFF. The CDR3 DNA reads as TGTGCCATCACCCCCGGGCTAGCGGGGACCGGGGAGCTGTTTTTT.